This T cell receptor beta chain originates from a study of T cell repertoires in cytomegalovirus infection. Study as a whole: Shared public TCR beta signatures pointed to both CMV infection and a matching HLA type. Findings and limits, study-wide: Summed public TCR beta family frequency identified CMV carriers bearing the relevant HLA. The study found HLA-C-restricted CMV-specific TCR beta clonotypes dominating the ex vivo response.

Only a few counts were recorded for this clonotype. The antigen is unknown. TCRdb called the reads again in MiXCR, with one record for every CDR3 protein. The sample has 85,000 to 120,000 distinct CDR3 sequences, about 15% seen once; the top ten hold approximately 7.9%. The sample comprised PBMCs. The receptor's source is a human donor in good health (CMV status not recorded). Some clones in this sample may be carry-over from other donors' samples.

The CDR3 DNA follows: TGTGCCAGCAGCCGGGACCGCCGAATGGTCGAGCAGTACTTC. Its protein is CASSRDRRMVEQYF. V usage is TRBV6-1 and J usage is TRBJ2-7, with D possibly being TRBD1 or TRBD2 (5 bases each). Trimming cost V 6 bases and J 6 bases, with 18 bases left between them. This CDR3 is 14 amino acids long. Germline CDR1 and CDR2: MNHNS and SASEGT.